This T cell receptor (beta chain) originates from a study of cytomegalovirus exposure and HLA in healthy donors. Study-level points and caveats: According to the study, 160 or so TCR beta chains were cytomegalovirus-associated. In vitro checks showed that a few CMV-associated chains really do target CMV antigens.

Libraries were prepared by immunoSEQ multiplex PCR; TCRdb keeps only in-frame clonotypes and omits some of them. Of over 200,000 clones listed, roughly 84% are singletons. J lost 4 bases, V lost 6 bases, and 1 base had no gene match. Germline CDR1 reads MNHEY; CDR2 reads SMNVEV (reference sequence). The CDR3 runs 13 residues. Turning to this clone: What it binds is not known. This may come from a read error, since a much larger clone is one base off. The same CDR3 arises from other DNA sequences in this sample as well.

The sequencing sample was made of PBMCs. The clonotype comes from a woman between 25 and 40 years old in good health and CMV-seropositive. The chain recombines TRBV27 with TRBJ2-1, with 9 nucleotides matching TRBD2. CDR3: CASSLAGYNEQFF. The CDR3 nucleotides are TGTGCCAGCAGCCTAGCGGGATACAATGAGCAGTTCTTC.